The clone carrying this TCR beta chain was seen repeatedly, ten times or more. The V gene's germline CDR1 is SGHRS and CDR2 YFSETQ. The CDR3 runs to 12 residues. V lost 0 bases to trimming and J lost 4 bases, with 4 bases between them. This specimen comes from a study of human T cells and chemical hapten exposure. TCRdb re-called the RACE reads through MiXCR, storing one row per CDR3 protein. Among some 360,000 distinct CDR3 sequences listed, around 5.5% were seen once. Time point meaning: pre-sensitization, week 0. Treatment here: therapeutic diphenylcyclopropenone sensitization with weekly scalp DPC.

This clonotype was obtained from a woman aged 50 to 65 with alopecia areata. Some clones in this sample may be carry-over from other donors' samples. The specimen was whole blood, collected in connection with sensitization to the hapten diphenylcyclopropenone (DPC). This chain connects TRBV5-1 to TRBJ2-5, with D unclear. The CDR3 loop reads CASSLDVETQYF. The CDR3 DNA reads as TGCGCCAGCAGCTTGGACGTAGAGACCCAGTACTTC.